The T cell receptor beta chain under discussion was sequenced for a study of cytomegalovirus exposure and HLA in healthy donors. Overall study results and limits: It was fewer than 200 TCR beta chains that were listed as cytomegalovirus-associated. Rare sequences made up most TCRs, while some public TCRs were found in many donors.

Profiled with immunoSEQ multiplex PCR; TCRdb holds only in-frame clones, not every one. The data contain about 360,000 clones, roughly 88% of them singletons. Worth noting for this clone: The antigen remains unidentified.

The TCR sequence derives from a woman aged 18-35 years in good health and CMV-seronegative. Sequenced input: PBMCs.

The CDR3 region has the DNA TGTGCCAGCAGCTTTTCGGCGGCGCAGTACTTC. Translated, it gives CASSFSAAQYF. The chain links TRBV11-2 to TRBJ2-7; D not certain. CDR1 and CDR2 from the germline V gene are SGHAT and FQNNGV. Trimming took off 3 bases at V and 9 bases at J, with 9 bases between the two ends. This CDR3 is 11 amino acids long.